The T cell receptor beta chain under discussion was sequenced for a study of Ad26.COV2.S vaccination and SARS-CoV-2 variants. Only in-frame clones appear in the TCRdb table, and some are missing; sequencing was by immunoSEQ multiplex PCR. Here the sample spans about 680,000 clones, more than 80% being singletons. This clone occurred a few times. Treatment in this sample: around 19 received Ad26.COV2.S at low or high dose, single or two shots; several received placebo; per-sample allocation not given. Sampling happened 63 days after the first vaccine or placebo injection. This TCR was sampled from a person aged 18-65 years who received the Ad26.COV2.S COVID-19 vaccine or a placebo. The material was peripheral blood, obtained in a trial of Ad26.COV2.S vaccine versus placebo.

CDR3: CASSYMAPTTNSPLHF. The CDR3 DNA is TGTGCCAGCAGTTACATGGCCCCAACTACCAATTCACCCCTCCACTTT. This chain connects TRBV6-2 or TRBV6-3 to TRBJ1-6; no definite D call. The CDR3 is 16 residues long. The germline V gene has CDR1 MNHEY and CDR2 SVGEGT. Trimming left V 2 bases short and J 7 bases short, with 15 bases between.